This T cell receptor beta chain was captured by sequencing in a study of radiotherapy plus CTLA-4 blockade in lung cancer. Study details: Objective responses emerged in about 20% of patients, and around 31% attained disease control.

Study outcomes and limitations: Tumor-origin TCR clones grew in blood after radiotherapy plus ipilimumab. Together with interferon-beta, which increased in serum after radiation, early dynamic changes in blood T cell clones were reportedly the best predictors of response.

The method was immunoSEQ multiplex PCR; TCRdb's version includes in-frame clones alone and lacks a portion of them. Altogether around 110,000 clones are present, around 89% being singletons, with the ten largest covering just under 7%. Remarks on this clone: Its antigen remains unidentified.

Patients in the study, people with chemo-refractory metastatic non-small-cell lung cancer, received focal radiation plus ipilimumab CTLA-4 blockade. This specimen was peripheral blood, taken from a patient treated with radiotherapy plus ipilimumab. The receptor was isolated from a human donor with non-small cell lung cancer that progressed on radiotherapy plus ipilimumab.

CDR3 loop: CASSVGAGTEAFF. In DNA, the CDR3 is TGTGCCAGCAGTGTTGGGGCTGGGACTGAAGCTTTCTTT. The chain is built from TRBV6-1 and TRBJ1-1, with D possibly matching TRBD1 (5 bases). The CDR3 has 13 amino acids. Germline-derived CDR1 and CDR2 are MNHNS and SASEGT. The V and J ends lost 4 bases and 5 bases respectively, with 11 bases between them.